Below, 19 T cell receptor beta chains from the same sample are listed, as sequenced in a study of T cells in Graves' hyperthyroidism and ophthalmopathy. Amplified TCR beta CDR3 regions came from RNA transcripts. Carried out on the TCR CDR3, a first-round RT-PCR used the HTBI primer set. TCRdb re-analysed the multiplex PCR reads in MiXCR, keeping a single row per CDR3 protein. The table includes about 300,000 distinct CDR3 sequences, less than 30% detected once. Sample: blood. These receptors originate from a man aged 40-50 years with Graves' hyperthyroidism that later progressed to Graves' ophthalmopathy.

The sample holds a few counts of this clonotype. The chain links TRBV4-1 to TRBJ1-5; D call uncertain. Deletions cut 0 bases from V and 6 bases from J, with 15 bases between. The CDR3 extends over 16 amino acids. Germline CDR1 is MGHRA and CDR2 is YSYEKL. The CDR3 protein is CASSQDQDGPGQPQHF. Written as DNA, the CDR3 is TGCGCCAGCAGCCAAGATCAAGATGGCCCAGGTCAGCCCCAGCATTTT.

As concerns this clonotype: A single base separates this from a much larger clone, so it may be a read error. The final CDR3 position lacks the conserved phenylalanine or tryptophan, pointing to a likely read error. J is TRBJ1-2 and V is TRBV5-5, with 7 bases that match TRBD1. Trimming removed 4 bases from V and 4 bases from J; junction bases left unmatched: 7. The germline gives CDR1 SGHKS, CDR2 YYEKEE (reference sequence). The CDR3 has 14 residues. CDR3 sequence reads: CASSPQGNFYGYTL. In DNA form, the CDR3 reads TGTGCCAGCAGCCCACAGGGGAACTTCTATGGCTACACCCTC.

V gene TRBV2 combines with J gene TRBJ2-7; a possible D gene is TRBD1 (5 bases). Germline CDR1 is SNHLY and CDR2 is FYNNEI. The CDR3 has 14 residues. V lost 2 bases and J 2 bases, leaving 10 bases between the germline ends. CDR3 sequence reads: CASSEFEQAYEQYF. For the CDR3, the DNA is TGTGCCAGCAGTGAATTTGAACAGGCCTACGAGCAGTACTTC.

The chain joins TRBV4-1 to TRBJ2-4; D uncertain. Deletions cut 0 bases from V and 2 bases from J, with 14 bases between. In germline, CDR1 is MGHRA, CDR2 YSYEKL. The CDR3 has 17 amino acids. CDR3 sequence: CASSQEPVIRTKNIQYF. The CDR3 DNA is TGCGCCAGCAGCCAAGAGCCAGTTATCCGGACCAAAAACATTCAGTACTTC.

At least ten counts were recorded for this clonotype. This chain links TRBV12-3 or TRBV12-4 with TRBJ2-5, with D tentatively TRBD2 (6 bases). Between the trimmed V and J ends, which lost 7 bases and 2 bases, there was a span of 17 bases. There are 15 residues in the CDR3. The CDR3 protein is CASNLLGRRQETQYF. For the CDR3, the DNA is TGTGCCAGCAACCTCCTGGGGAGGAGACAAGAGACCCAGTACTTC.

This clonotype was found many times. The chain is built from TRBV20-1 and TRBJ1-1; maybe TRBD1 (6 bases). The V and J ends lost 4 bases and 0 bases respectively, with 9 bases between them. This CDR3 is 13 amino acids long. Germline assignment: CDR1 DFQATT and CDR2 SNEGSKA (reference sequence). CDR3 region: CSATGTLNTEAFF. CDR3 DNA: TGCAGTGCTACCGGGACACTGAACACTGAAGCTTTCTTT.

This clonotype was seen ten or more times. This rearrangement joins TRBV3-1 to TRBJ1-6; 7 positions match TRBD1. Germline values: CDR1 LGHDT, CDR2 YNNKEL (reference sequence). The trim removed 1 base at V and 10 bases at J, leaving 7 bases unmatched. The CDR3 length is 15 residues. CDR3 in amino acids: CASSQVEQGRSPLHF. The CDR3 DNA follows: TGTGCCAGCAGCCAAGTCGAACAGGGGCGGTCACCCCTCCACTTT.

This clonotype was counted many times. The V and J genes are TRBV6-1 and TRBJ2-5; unclear D gene. V dropped 6 bases and J dropped 3 bases, with 5 bases sitting between them. The CDR3 contains 11 residues. The germline V gene encodes CDR1 MNHNS and CDR2 SASEGT. As DNA, the CDR3 is TGTGCCAGCAGGTTGAAAGAGACCCAGTACTTC. This encodes CASRLKETQYF.

The V call is TRBV7-8, the J call TRBJ1-3; no firm D call. This CDR3 has 14 amino acids. Germline V gives CDR1 SGHVS, CDR2 FQNEAQ. Trimming removed 5 bases from V and 7 bases from J, with 15 bases in between. CDR3 in amino acids: CASSPFFNANTIYF. The CDR3 DNA reads as TGTGCCAGCAGCCCGTTCTTTAACGCGAACACCATATATTTT.

The chain uses TRBV6-2 or TRBV6-3 and TRBJ2-1; 10 nucleotides align to TRBD2. The V gene end was trimmed by 6 bases and the J gene end by 4 bases; junction bases not matched to a gene: 6. Germline loops: CDR1 MNHEY, CDR2 SVGEGT. The CDR3 runs to 15 residues. The DNA for the CDR3 is TGTGCCAGCAGAATAGCGGGAGGCGGATACAATGAGCAGTTCTTC. It yields the protein CASRIAGGGYNEQFF.

This clonotype was found many times. V gene TRBV10-3 combines with J gene TRBJ2-7, with 8 bases that match TRBD2. This CDR3 comprises 14 residues. Germline-derived CDR1 and CDR2 are ENHRY and SYGVKD. V was clipped by 3 bases and J by 4 bases; unmatched bases: 5. The CDR3 sequence: CAISDIAGMYEQYF. The CDR3, as DNA: TGTGCCATCAGTGACATAGCGGGAATGTACGAGCAGTACTTC.

Ten or more counts support this clonotype. V and J are TRBV20-1 and TRBJ1-5; D possibly corresponds to TRBD1 (5 bases). Germline V lookup: CDR1 DFQATT, CDR2 SNEGSKA (reference sequence). This CDR3 has 15 residues. Trimming took off 3 bases at V and 2 bases at J, with 14 bases between the two ends. This chain's CDR3 is CSASYGATGNQPQHF. CDR3 DNA sequence: TGCAGTGCTAGCTACGGGGCAACGGGCAATCAGCCCCAGCATTTT.

This clonotype was counted ten times or more. The chain recombines TRBV2 with TRBJ1-5; no reliable D call. V was clipped by 7 bases and J by 6 bases, with 13 bases between them. The CDR3 sequence is 13 residues long. The V gene's germline CDR1 is SNHLY and CDR2 FYNNEI. The CDR3: CASNFMRVQPQHF. CDR3 DNA: TGTGCCAGCAATTTTATGCGGGTTCAGCCCCAGCATTTT.

There are many counts of this clonotype. The J gene is TRBJ2-4, the V gene TRBV29-1; D may be TRBD1 or TRBD2 (5 bases each). The CDR3 length is 14 residues. Germline V gene data show CDR1 as SQVTM and CDR2 as ANQGSEA. V was cut by 1 base and J by 7 bases, with 14 bases left in between. The CDR3 region has the DNA TGCAGCGTTGAAGGAGCCTTCGGGGCGAACATTCAGTACTTC. This encodes CSVEGAFGANIQYF.

V and J are TRBV27 and TRBJ1-2; TRBD1 agrees at 9 bases. Germline loops: CDR1 MNHEY, CDR2 SMNVEV (reference sequence). CDR3 length: 12 amino acids. V gave up 6 bases and J gave up 7 bases; unmatched junction bases: 3. Here the CDR3 DNA reads TGTGCCAGCAGGACAGGGGGTCGTGGCTACACCTTC. Translating gives CASRTGGRGYTF.

The sample holds many counts of this clonotype. This chain connects TRBV12-3 or TRBV12-4 to TRBJ1-1, with a tentative D call TRBD1 (6 bases). This CDR3 has 14 amino acids. Trimming cost V 7 bases and J 7 bases, with 19 bases left between them. The CDR3: CASNTNGKQGEAFF. CDR3 in DNA: TGTGCCAGCAATACAAACGGGAAACAGGGTGAAGCTTTCTTT.

This clonotype has at least ten counts. The J gene is TRBJ1-3, the V gene TRBV4-1; D remains ambiguous. Germline CDR1 and CDR2: MGHRA and YSYEKL. V was pared by 5 bases and J by 4 bases, with 15 bases between. The CDR3 contains 15 residues. DNA for the CDR3: TGCGCCAGCAGCGAATGGGAGGGTCGCGGAAACACCATATATTTT. Its protein is CASSEWEGRGNTIYF.

This clonotype was observed many times. V gene TRBV20-1 combines with J gene TRBJ1-1; 7 bases line up with TRBD1. In germline, CDR1 is DFQATT, CDR2 SNEGSKA (reference sequence). V lost 1 base, J lost 1 base, and 6 bases stayed unmatched. CDR3 size: 15 residues. The CDR3 region is CSARATGVENTEAFF. DNA for the CDR3: TGCAGTGCTAGAGCCACAGGGGTTGAGAACACTGAAGCTTTCTTT.

This clonotype was found many times. The chain recombines TRBV19 with TRBJ1-2; the D is unclear. The ends were cut back, 0 bases at V and 8 bases at J, with 10 bases in the middle. Germline lookup yields CDR1 LNHDA and CDR2 SQIVND (reference sequence). CDR3 size: 13 residues. The CDR3 loop is CASSIEGRNGYTF. CDR3 nucleotides: TGTGCCAGTAGTATAGAGGGGAGGAACGGCTACACCTTC.